This TCR beta chain was observed in a study of cytomegalovirus exposure and HLA in healthy donors. Nominal health characterized the donors when sampled, though unrecorded immune exposures were likely. CDR1 SGDLS and CDR2 YYNGEE come from the germline V gene. The CDR3 covers 17 residues. V was clipped by 6 bases and J by 0 bases; unmatched bases: 12. Both 60 Vbeta primers and 13 Jbeta primers went into the PCR. The assay was immunoSEQ multiplex PCR, and TCRdb's table has in-frame clones only and misses some. The sample consists of under 250,000 clones, 65% to 90% of them appearing once. The source of this sequence is a woman between 50 and 59 years old in good health and CMV-seronegative. The specimen sequenced was PBMCs. The genes are TRBV9 and TRBJ1-3; 7 bases line up with TRBD1. The CDR3 reads CASTPGGQAFSGNTIYF. In nucleotides, the CDR3 is TGTGCCAGCACCCCGGGCGGACAGGCTTTCTCTGGAAACACCATATATTTT.